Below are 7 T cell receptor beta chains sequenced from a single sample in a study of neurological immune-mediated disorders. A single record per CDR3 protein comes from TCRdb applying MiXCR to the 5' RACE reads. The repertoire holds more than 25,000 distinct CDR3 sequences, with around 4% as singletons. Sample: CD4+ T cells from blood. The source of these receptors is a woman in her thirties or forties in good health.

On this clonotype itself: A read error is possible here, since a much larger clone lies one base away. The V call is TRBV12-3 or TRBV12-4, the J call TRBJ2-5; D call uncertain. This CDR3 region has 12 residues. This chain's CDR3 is CANSSTPETQYF. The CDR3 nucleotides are TGTGCCAACAGTTCAACCCCGGAGACCCAGTACTTC.

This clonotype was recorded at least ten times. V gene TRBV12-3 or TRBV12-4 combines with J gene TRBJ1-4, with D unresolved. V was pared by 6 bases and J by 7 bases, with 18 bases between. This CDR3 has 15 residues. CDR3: CASSPPVGRGEKLFF. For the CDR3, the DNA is TGTGCCAGCAGCCCCCCCGTTGGGCGAGGTGAAAAACTGTTTTTT.

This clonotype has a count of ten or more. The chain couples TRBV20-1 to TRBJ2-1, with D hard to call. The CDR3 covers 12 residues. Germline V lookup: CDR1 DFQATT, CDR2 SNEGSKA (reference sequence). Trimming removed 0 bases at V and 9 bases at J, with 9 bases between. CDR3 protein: CSARDLGIEQFF. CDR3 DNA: TGCAGTGCTAGAGATCTGGGTATTGAGCAGTTCTTC.

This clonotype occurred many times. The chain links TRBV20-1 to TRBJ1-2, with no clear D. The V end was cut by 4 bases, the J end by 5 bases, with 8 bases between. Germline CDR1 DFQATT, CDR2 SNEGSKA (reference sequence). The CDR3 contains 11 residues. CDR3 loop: CSATGAYGYTF. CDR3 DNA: TGCAGTGCTACAGGTGCTTATGGCTACACCTTC.

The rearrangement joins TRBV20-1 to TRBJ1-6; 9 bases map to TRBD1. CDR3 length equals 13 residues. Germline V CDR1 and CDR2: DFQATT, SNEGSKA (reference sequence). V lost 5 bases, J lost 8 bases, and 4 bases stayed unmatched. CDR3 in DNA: TGCAGTGCTGGGGGACAGGGTGATTCACCCCTCCACTTT. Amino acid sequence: CSAGGQGDSPLHF.

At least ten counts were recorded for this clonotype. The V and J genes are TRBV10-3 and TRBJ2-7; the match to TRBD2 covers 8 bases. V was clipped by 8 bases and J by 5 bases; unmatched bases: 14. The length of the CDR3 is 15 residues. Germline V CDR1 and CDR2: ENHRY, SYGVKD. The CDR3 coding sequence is TGTGCCATCCAGGGTAAACTAGCGGCGGCCCACGAGCAGTACTTC. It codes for CAIQGKLAAAHEQYF.

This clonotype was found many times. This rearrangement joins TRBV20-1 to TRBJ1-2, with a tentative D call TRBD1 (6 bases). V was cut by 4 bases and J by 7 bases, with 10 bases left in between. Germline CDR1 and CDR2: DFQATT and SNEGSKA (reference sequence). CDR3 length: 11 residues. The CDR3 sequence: CSATWTVGYTF. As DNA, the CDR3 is TGCAGTGCTACCTGGACAGTTGGCTACACCTTC.